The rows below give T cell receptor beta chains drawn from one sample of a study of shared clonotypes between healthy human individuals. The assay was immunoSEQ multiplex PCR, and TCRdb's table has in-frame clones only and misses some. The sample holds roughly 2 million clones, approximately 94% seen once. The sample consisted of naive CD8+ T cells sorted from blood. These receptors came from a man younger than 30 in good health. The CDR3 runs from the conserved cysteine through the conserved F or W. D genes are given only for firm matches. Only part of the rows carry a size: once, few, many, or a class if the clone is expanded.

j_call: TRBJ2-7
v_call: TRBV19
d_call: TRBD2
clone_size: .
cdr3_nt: TGTGCCAGTAGTTCACCTAGCGGGAGTGTCTACGAGCAGTACTTC
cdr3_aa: CASSSPSGSVYEQYF

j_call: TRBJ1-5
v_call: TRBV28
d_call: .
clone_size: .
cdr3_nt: TGTGCCAGCAGCAGCGGGTCGGGTGGCAATCAGCCCCAGCATTTT
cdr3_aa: CASSSGSGGNQPQHF

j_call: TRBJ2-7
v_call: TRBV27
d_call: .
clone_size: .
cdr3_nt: TGTGCCAGCAGAGGCGTCCTCTCCTACGAGCAGTACTTC
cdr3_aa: CASRGVLSYEQYF

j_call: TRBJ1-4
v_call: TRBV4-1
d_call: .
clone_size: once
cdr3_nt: TGCGCCAGCAGCCACCCCCCGCAGGGATTGCCTGCAACTAATGAAAAACTGTTTTTT
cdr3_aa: CASSHPPQGLPATNEKLFF

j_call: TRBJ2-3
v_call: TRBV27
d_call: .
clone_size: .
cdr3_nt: TGTGCCAGCAGTTTATCCGGACCTGGGGGAGAGGCAGATACGCAGTATTTT
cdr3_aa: CASSLSGPGGEADTQYF

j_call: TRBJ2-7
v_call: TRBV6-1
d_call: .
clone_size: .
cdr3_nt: TGTGCCAGCAGTGAATTAGCAGGGGCGAGCTCCTACGAGCAGTACTTC
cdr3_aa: CASSELAGASSYEQYF

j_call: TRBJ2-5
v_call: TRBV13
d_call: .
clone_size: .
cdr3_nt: TGTGCCAGCAGCTCCAAGGGTGGGACGGAGACCCAGTACTTC
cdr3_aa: CASSSKGGTETQYF

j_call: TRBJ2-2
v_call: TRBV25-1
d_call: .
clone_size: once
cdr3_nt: TGTGCCAGCAGTGATGCTTGGGGGTCTGGGGAGCTGTTTTTT
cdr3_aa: CASSDAWGSGELFF

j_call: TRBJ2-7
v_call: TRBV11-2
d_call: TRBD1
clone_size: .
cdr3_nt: TGTGCCAGCAGCGCGGACAGGGGGAGCTCCTACGAGCAGTACTTC
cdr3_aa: CASSADRGSSYEQYF

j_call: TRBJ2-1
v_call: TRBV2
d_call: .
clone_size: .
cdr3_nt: TGTGCCAGCACCTACACAGAAGGGGCCGATGAGCAGTTCTTC
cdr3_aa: CASTYTEGADEQFF

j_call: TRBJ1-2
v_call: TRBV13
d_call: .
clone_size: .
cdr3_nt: TGTGCCAGCAGCGCACCCACACTACAGGGCGGCTACACCTTC
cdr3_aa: CASSAPTLQGGYTF

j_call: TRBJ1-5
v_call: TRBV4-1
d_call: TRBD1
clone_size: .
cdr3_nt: TGCGCCAGCAGCCAAGGTACAGGGGGACCAGCCCCAGACCAGCCCCAGCATTTT
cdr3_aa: CASSQGTGGPAPDQPQHF

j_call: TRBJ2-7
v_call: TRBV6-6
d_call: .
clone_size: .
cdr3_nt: TGTGCCAGCAGCCTAGTAGACCGGGGTACCTACGAGCAGTACTTC
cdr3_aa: CASSLVDRGTYEQYF

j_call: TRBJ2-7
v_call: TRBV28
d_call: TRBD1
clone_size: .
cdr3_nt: TGTGCCAGCAGTTTTCAGGGGGCAGCCTACGAGCAGTACTTC
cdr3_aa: CASSFQGAAYEQYF

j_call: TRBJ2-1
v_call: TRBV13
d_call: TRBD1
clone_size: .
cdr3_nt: TGTGCCAGCAGCGCTGACAGGGGGTCCTACAATGAGCAGTTCTTC
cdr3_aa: CASSADRGSYNEQFF

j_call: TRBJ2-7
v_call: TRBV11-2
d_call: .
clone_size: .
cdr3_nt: TGTGCCAGCAGCTCCGCCGGACTGACGAGACACGAGCAGTACTTC
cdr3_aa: CASSSAGLTRHEQYF

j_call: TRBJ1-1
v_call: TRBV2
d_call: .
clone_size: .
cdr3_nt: TGTGCCAGCAGTGCCCCCTATATGGGGTACACTGAAGCTTTCTTT
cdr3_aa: CASSAPYMGYTEAFF

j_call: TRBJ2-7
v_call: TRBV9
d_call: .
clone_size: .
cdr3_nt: TGTGCCAGCAGCCCCCAACCACAGAGCTCCTACGAGCAGTACTTC
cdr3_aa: CASSPQPQSSYEQYF

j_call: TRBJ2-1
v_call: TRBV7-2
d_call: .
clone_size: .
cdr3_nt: TGTGCCAGCAGCTCGGATGGGGCCTACTCCTACAATGAGCAGTTCTTC
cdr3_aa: CASSSDGAYSYNEQFF

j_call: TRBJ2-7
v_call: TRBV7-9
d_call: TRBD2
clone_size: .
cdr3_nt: TGTGCCAGCAGCTCAATCCCCGGGACTAGCGCGCACTACGAGCAGTACTTC
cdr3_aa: CASSSIPGTSAHYEQYF

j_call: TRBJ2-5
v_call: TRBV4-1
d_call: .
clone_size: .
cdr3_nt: TGCGCCAGCAGCCAAGTGAGGGGTTTGGGAGAGACCCAGTACTTC
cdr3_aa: CASSQVRGLGETQYF

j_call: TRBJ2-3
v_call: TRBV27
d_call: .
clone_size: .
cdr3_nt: TGTGCCAGCAGTTTATTTAGGGCAGATACGCAGTATTTT
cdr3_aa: CASSLFRADTQYF

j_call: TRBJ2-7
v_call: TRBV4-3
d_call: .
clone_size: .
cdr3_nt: TGCGCCAGCAGCCAAGAAGCAGCCCTAGACTCCTACGAGCAGTACTTC
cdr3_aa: CASSQEAALDSYEQYF

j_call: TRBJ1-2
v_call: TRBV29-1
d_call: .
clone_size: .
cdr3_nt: TGCAGCGTTGTGGGTGGGGGGACCGAAGGAGGCTACACCTTC
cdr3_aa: CSVVGGGTEGGYTF

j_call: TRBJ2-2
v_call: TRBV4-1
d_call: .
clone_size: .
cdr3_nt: TGCGCCAGCAGCCATGAGAGTTCTGGGACAACGTTAAGCGGGGAGCTGTTTTTT
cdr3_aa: CASSHESSGTTLSGELFF

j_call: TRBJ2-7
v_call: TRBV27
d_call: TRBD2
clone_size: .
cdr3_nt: TGTGCCAGCAGGTCGACTAGCGGACCTTACTACGAGCAGTACTTC
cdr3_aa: CASRSTSGPYYEQYF

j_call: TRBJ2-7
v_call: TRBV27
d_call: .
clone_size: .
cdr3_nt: TGTGCCAGCAGTCCTGGGGGCAGGGGCTACGAGCAGTACTTC
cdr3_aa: CASSPGGRGYEQYF

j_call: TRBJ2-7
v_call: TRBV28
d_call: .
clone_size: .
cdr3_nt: TGTGCCAGCAGGGACAGTTATGAGCAGTACTTC
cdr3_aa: CASRDSYEQYF

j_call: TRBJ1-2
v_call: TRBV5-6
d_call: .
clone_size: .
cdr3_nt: TGTGCCAGCAGCCCCATGAGTGCTAACTATGGCTACACCTTC
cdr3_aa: CASSPMSANYGYTF

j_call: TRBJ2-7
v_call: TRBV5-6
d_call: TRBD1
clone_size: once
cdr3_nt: TGTGCCAGCAGCTTGGGACAGGGCTCCTACGAGCAGTACTTC
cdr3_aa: CASSLGQGSYEQYF

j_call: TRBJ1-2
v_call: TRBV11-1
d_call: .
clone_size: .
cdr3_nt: TGTGCCAGCAGCTTGCAGGGTAACTATGGCTACACCTTC
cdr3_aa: CASSLQGNYGYTF

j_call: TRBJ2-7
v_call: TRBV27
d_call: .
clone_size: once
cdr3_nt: TGTGCCAGCACCAGCAGCGCGGGGCGGACGCTATCCTACGAGCAGTACTTC
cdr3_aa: CASTSSAGRTLSYEQYF

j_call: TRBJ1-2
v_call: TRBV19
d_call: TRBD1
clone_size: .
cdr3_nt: TGTGCCAGTAGCGAAGATATGGACAGGGAGGGAGTCTATGGCTACACCTTC
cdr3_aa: CASSEDMDREGVYGYTF

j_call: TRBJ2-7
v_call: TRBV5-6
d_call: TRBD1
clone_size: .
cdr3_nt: TGTGCCAGCAGCTTCCGACAGGGTGACGAGCAGTACTTC
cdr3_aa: CASSFRQGDEQYF

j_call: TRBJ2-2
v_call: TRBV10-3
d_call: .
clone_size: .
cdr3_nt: TGTGCCATCAGTGCCCTCGACAGCCTAAACACCGGGGAGCTGTTTTTT
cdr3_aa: CAISALDSLNTGELFF

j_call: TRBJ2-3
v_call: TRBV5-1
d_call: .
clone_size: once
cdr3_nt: TGCGCCAGCAGCTCCGGCCCCCAGTTACCCACAGATACGCAGTATTTT
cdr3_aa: CASSSGPQLPTDTQYF

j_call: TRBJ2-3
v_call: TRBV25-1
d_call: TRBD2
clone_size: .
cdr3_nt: TGTGCCAGCAGTGGCGTAGCGGGACCAGGGCCCGATACGCAGTATTTT
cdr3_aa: CASSGVAGPGPDTQYF

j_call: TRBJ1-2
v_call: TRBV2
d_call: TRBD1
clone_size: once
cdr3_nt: TGTGCCAGCAGTGAGGAAGGGGGCGACTACTATGGCTACACCTTC
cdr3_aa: CASSEEGGDYYGYTF

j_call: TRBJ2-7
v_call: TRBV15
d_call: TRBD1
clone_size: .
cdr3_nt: TGTGCCACCAGCAGAGATTTGGGGACAGGGGGCGAGCAGTACTTC
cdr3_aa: CATSRDLGTGGEQYF

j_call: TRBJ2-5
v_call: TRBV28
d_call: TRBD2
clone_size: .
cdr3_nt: TGTGCCAGCAGTCCCCCGACTAGCGTGCAAGAGACCCAGTACTTC
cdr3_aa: CASSPPTSVQETQYF

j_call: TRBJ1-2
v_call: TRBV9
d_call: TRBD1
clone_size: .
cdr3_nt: TGTGCCAGCAGCGAGAGGGACAGGGAAGGCTACACCTTC
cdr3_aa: CASSERDREGYTF

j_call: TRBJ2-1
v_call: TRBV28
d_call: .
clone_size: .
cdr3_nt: TGTGCCAGCAGTTTAACGGGTGGCTACAATGAGCAGTTCTTC
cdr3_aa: CASSLTGGYNEQFF

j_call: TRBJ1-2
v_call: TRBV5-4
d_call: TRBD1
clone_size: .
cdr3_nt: TGTGCCAGCAGCTTGCCGGACAGGGGATCCTATGGCTACACCTTC
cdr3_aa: CASSLPDRGSYGYTF

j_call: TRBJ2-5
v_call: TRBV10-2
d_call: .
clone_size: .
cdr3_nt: TGCGCCAGCAGTGAGCGGGGTCTGGTCGAGACCCAGTACTTC
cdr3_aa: CASSERGLVETQYF

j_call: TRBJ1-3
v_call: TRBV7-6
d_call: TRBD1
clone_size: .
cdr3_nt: TGTGCCAGCAGCACGTACGACAGGGGGCTAGACACCATATATTTT
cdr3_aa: CASSTYDRGLDTIYF

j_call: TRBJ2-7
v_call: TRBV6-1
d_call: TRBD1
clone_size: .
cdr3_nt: TGTGCCAGCAGCTTGACAGGGCCCTCCTACGAGCAGTACTTC
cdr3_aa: CASSLTGPSYEQYF